The source of this T cell receptor (beta chain) is a study of T cell repertoires in ileal Crohn's disease. This clone was observed a single time. CDR1 MNHNS and CDR2 SASEGT come from the germline V gene. The CDR3 covers 15 residues. Trimming took 8 bases from V and 6 from J; bases not matched to a gene: 13. Method: immunoSEQ multiplex PCR; TCRdb's copy keeps in-frame clones and lacks some. Of over 10,000 clones in the sample, roughly 78% were seen once. Time point reported: neoterminal ileum biopsy at postoperative endoscopy, about 6 months after surgery. The sequenced sample was ileal tissue. The chain joins TRBV6-1 to TRBJ2-3; 8 bases are a match to TRBD2. The TCR sequence derives from an adult with Crohn's disease. CDR3 nucleotides: TGTGCCAGCTATCTGGCGGGAGGTTTGGCCGATACGCAGTATTTT. Encoded protein: CASYLAGGLADTQYF.